This entry describes one TCR beta chain. Its antigen is undetermined. One end of the junction fails to match germline, which may point to a read error. This record belongs to a study of post-analysis software for immune sequencing data. Study in general: The cohort encompassed relapsing-remitting, secondary progressive and progressive-relapsing multiple sclerosis disease courses.

CDR1 SQVTM and CDR2 ANQGSEA come from the germline V gene. The CDR3 totals 12 residues. Prepared libraries of TCR beta cDNA carried unique molecular identifiers. TCRdb used MiXCR to reprocess the PCR reads, holding one entry per CDR3 protein. This table has 450,000 to 650,000 distinct CDR3 sequences, roughly 46% appearing once. Study-wide results and caveats: The study found TRBV5-6, TRBV5-1 and TRBV20-1 among 5 or 6 TRBV segments more frequent in patients than controls. Significantly lower normalized Chao1 diversity was found in patients with multiple sclerosis relative to controls. Strong same-batch co-clustering of samples appeared with F measure clustering.

This TCR was sampled from a girl aged 5-17 years with multiple sclerosis. Sequencing input: blood. V and J are TRBV29-1 and TRBJ2-3; D ambiguous. CDR3 in amino acids: CSVEDSPDMQYF. In DNA form, the CDR3 reads TGCAGCGTTGAAGATTCGCCAGATATGCAGTATTTT.